The present entry profiles one T cell receptor (beta chain) with its context. In the same sample, other DNA sequences code for this CDR3. Assay used: immunoSEQ multiplex PCR; TCRdb lists only in-frame clones, some missing. The data show 89,000 or so clones, with roughly 83% seen just once and under 8.5% held by the top ten. This CDR3 contains 13 residues. Germline lookup yields CDR1 KGHSH and CDR2 LQKENI. Trimming shortened V by 1 base and J by 2 bases, and 5 bases separated the two germline ends. This sample was included in a study of blood T cell repertoires in COVID-19. The sequenced material came from peripheral blood. The chain combines TRBV18 with TRBJ2-5; D gene uncertain. The TCR originated in a man aged 50 to 59 with active COVID-19. CDR3 coding DNA: TGTGCCAGCTCACCACGTCAGCAAGAGACCCAGTACTTC. This sequence encodes CASSPRQQETQYF.